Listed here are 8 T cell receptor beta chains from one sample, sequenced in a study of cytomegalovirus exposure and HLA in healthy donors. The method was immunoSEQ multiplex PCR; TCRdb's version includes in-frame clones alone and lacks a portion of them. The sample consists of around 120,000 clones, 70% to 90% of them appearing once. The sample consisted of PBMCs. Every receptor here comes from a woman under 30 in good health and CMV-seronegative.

CDR3 sequence reads: CASSLSGVQFF. The CDR3 region has the DNA TGTGCCAGCAGCTTAAGCGGGGTGCAGTTCTTC. This chain joins TRBV7-2 and TRBJ2-1; TRBD2 matches 7 bases. The CDR3 is 11 residues long. J was trimmed by 12 bases and V by 2 bases; bases with no gene match: 1. Per germline, CDR1 SGHTA and CDR2 FQGNSA.

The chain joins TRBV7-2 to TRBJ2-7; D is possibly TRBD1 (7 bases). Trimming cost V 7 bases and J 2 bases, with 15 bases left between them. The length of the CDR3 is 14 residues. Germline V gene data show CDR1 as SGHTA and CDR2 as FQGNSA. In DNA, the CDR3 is TGTGCCAGCATCACAGGGGCGGGACCCTACGAGCAGTACTTC. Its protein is CASITGAGPYEQYF.

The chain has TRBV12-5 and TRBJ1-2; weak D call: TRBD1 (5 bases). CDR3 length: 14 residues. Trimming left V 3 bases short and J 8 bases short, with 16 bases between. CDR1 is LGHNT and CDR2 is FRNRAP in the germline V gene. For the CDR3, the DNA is TGTGCTAGTGGTTTTCGGGGGATCCCGGGAGGCTACACCTTC. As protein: CASGFRGIPGGYTF.

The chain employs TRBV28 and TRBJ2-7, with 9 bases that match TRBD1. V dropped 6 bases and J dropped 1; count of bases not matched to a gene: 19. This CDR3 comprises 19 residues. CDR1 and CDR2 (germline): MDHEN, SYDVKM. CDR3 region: CASSFRAPTGTGRSYEQYF. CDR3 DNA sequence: TGTGCCAGCAGCTTTAGGGCTCCTACAGGGACAGGGAGATCCTACGAGCAGTACTTC.

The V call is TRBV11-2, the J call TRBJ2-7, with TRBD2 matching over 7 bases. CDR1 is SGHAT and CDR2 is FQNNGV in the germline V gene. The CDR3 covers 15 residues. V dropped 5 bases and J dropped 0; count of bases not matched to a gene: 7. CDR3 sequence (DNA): TGTGCCAGCAGCCGTGGGCGGGACTACTCCTACGAGCAGTACTTC. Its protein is CASSRGRDYSYEQYF.

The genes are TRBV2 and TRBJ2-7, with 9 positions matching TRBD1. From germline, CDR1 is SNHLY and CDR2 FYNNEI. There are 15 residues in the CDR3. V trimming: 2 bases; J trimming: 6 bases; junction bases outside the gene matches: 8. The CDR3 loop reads CASSERTGAVSEQYF. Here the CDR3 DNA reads TGTGCCAGCAGTGAACGGACAGGGGCGGTATCCGAGCAGTACTTC.

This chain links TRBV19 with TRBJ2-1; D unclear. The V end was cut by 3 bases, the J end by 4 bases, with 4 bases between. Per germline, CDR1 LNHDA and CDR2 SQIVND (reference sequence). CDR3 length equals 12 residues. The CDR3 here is CASSILYNEQFF. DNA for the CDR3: TGTGCCAGTAGTATTCTGTACAATGAGCAGTTCTTC.

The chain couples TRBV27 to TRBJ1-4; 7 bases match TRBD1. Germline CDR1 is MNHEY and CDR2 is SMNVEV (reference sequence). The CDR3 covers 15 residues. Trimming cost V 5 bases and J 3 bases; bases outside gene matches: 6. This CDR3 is CASSTTGFPNEKLFF. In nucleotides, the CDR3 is TGTGCCAGCAGTACGACAGGGTTTCCTAATGAAAAACTGTTTTTT.